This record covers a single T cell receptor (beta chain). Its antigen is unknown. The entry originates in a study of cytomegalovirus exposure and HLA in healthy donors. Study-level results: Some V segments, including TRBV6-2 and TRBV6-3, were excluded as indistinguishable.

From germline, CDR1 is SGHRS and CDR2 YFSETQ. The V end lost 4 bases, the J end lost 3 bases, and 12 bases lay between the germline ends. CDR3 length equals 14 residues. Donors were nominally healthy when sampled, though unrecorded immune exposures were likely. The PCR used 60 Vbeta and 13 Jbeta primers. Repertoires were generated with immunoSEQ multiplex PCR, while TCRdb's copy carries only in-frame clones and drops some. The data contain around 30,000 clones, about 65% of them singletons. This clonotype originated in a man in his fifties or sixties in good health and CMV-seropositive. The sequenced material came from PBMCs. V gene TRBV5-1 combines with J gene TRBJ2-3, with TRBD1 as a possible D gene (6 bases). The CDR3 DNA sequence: TGCGCCAGCAGCCAACAGGGCCGGACAGATACGCAGTATTTT. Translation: CASSQQGRTDTQYF.